These 10 T cell receptor beta chains share one sample of origin, sequenced in a study of PD-L1 blockade in urothelial cancer. This table comes from immunoSEQ multiplex PCR, and its TCRdb copy is limited to in-frame clones, with some not included. The sample lists around 42,000 clones; roughly 80% were seen once. The material was PBMCs, obtained around atezolizumab (anti-PD-L1) treatment. The receptors derive from a man aged 70 or older with urothelial cancer.

This rearrangement joins TRBV7-9 to TRBJ2-1; the D gene is possibly TRBD2 (5 bases). The CDR3 covers 12 residues. Germline CDR1 and CDR2: SEHNR and FQNEAQ (reference sequence). V lost 5 bases and J 6 bases, leaving 8 bases between the germline ends. The CDR3 DNA follows: TGTGCCAGCAGCGTCCGGGGCAATGAGCAGTTCTTC. Amino acids: CASSVRGNEQFF. The full variable domain, in which reference TRBV7-9 and TRBJ2-1 provide the parts outside the CDR3, is DTGVSQNPRHKITKRGQNVTFRCDPISEHNRLYWYRQTLGQGPEFLTYFQNEAQLEKSRLLSDRFSAERPKGSFSTLEIQRTEQGDSAMYLCASSVRGNEQFFGPGTRLTVL.

V gene TRBV7-3 combines with J gene TRBJ2-1, with D perhaps matching TRBD1 (6 bases). V lost 5 bases and J 5 bases, leaving 16 bases between the germline ends. Per the germline V gene, CDR1 is SGHTA and CDR2 is FQGTGA. The CDR3 covers 15 residues. The CDR3 here is CASSDTGQRNNEQFF. Written as DNA, the CDR3 is TGTGCCAGCAGCGACACCGGACAGCGCAACAATGAGCAGTTCTTC.

V gene TRBV5-1 combines with J gene TRBJ2-7, with D unclear. Germline V gives CDR1 SGHRS, CDR2 YFSETQ. Deletions cut 0 bases from V and 4 bases from J, with 11 bases between. The CDR3 length is 14 residues. Here the CDR3 reads CASSLGQSKYEQYF. The DNA for the CDR3 is TGCGCCAGCAGCTTGGGGCAGTCCAAGTACGAGCAGTACTTC.

The V and J genes are TRBV5-5 and TRBJ2-1, with 10 bases matching TRBD2. Germline V CDR1 and CDR2: SGHKS, YYEKEE (reference sequence). V was pared by 1 base and J by 0 bases, with 4 bases of the junction left unmatched. The CDR3 covers 17 residues. In nucleotides, the CDR3 is TGTGCCAGCAGCTTGAGCGGGAGGGGGAGCTCCTACAATGAGCAGTTCTTC. Encoded protein: CASSLSGRGSSYNEQFF.

In this sample, this clone turned up once. The chain employs TRBV7-2 and TRBJ2-3; D ambiguous. V lost 0 bases to trimming and J lost 4 bases, with 8 bases between them. This CDR3 is 14 amino acids long. Germline V gene lookup returns CDR1 SGHTA and CDR2 FQGNSA. The CDR3 DNA reads as TGTGCCAGCAGCTTAGCCCCAGTTGCAGATACGCAGTATTTT. Translating it yields CASSLAPVADTQYF.

In its sample, this clone was seen once. The rearrangement joins TRBV30 to TRBJ1-4; TRBD1 agrees at 10 bases. The CDR3 is 14 amino acids. The germline V gene encodes CDR1 GTSNPN and CDR2 SVGIG (reference sequence). Trimming took 1 base from V and 6 from J; bases not matched to a gene: 2. Written as DNA, the CDR3 is TGTGCCTGGAGTGGGGGACAGGGGCATGAAAAACTGTTTTTT. It specifies CAWSGGQGHEKLFF.

The chain has TRBV19 and TRBJ2-4, with TRBD1 matching over 11 bases. J gave up 3 bases and V 9 bases, and 13 bases lay outside the gene matches. Germline lookup yields CDR1 LNHDA and CDR2 SQIVND (reference sequence). The CDR3 spans 17 residues. CDR3 coding DNA: TGTGCCAGCTTGCCGGGACAGGGGGTGGATCGCAAAAACATTCAGTACTTC. Amino acids: CASLPGQGVDRKNIQYF.

The chain recombines TRBV7-2 with TRBJ1-5; D unclear. The CDR3 runs to 14 residues. The V gene lost 1 base and the J gene lost 3 bases, with 7 bases spanning the gap. CDR1 SGHTA and CDR2 FQGNSA come from the germline V gene. The CDR3 loop is CASSLDPYNQPQHF. In nucleotides, the CDR3 is TGTGCCAGCAGCTTAGATCCCTACAATCAGCCCCAGCATTTT. Full variable domain (missing parts from reference TRBV7-2 and TRBJ1-5): GAGVSQSPSNKVTEKGKDVELRCDPISGHTALYWYRQSLGQGLEFLIYFQGNSAPDKSGLPSDRFSAERTGGSVSTLTIQRTQQEDSAVYLCASSLDPYNQPQHFGDGTRLSIL.

V gene TRBV5-1 combines with J gene TRBJ2-3, with TRBD1 identical over 7 bases. CDR1 and CDR2 (germline): SGHRS, YFSETQ. The length of the CDR3 is 15 residues. V trimming: 4 bases; J trimming: 0 bases; junction bases outside the gene matches: 5. Written as DNA, the CDR3 is TGCGCCAGCAGCGTGGGACAGACTAGCACAGATACGCAGTATTTT. Protein sequence: CASSVGQTSTDTQYF.

The V call is TRBV4-1, the J call TRBJ1-1, with D maybe TRBD1 (5 bases). Trimming pared 1 base from V and 6 bases from J, leaving 12 bases between. CDR1 MGHRA and CDR2 YSYEKL come from the germline V gene. This CDR3 region has 14 residues. The CDR3 sequence is CASSQVTVRPEAFF. CDR3 nucleotides: TGCGCCAGCAGCCAAGTGACAGTACGCCCTGAAGCTTTCTTT.